A selection of T cell receptor beta chains follows, all from one sample in a study of OX40 agonist ivuxolimab in advanced cancers. Assay: immunoSEQ multiplex PCR; the TCRdb copy retains only in-frame clones and omits some. Counted here are about 58,000 clones, 80% to 90% occurring once; the ten biggest clones make up approximately 13%. Material: CD4+ or CD8+ T cells sorted from blood, obtained in a trial of the OX40 agonist ivuxolimab. Receptor source: an adult with an advanced solid tumor such as melanoma, head and neck, liver or kidney cancer. CDR3s include the opening cysteine and the closing phenylalanine or tryptophan. D genes are given only for firm matches. Only part of the rows carry a size: once, few, many, or a class if the clone is expanded.

CDR3aa	CDR3nt	d_gene	abundance	v_gene	j_gene
CASDQAFF	TGTGCCAGCGACCAGGCTTTCTTT	NA	NA	TRBV7-9	TRBJ1-1
CASSQTSKQETQYF	TGTGCCAGCAGTCAAACAAGCAAACAAGAGACCCAGTACTTC	NA	NA	TRBV28	TRBJ2-5
CASSLTGYSNTGELFF	TGTGCCAGCAGTTTAACCGGCTACTCGAACACCGGGGAGCTGTTTTTT	NA	NA	TRBV28	TRBJ2-2
CASSLRGSVVEQFF	TGTGCCAGCAGTTTGCGCGGGAGTGTGGTTGAGCAGTTCTTC	TRBD2	NA	TRBV6-5	TRBJ2-1
CASARGGQGGYEQYF	TGTGCCAGCGCTAGGGGGGGACAGGGCGGTTACGAGCAGTACTTC	TRBD1	NA	TRBV7-2	TRBJ2-7
CASTQQGARQPQHF	TGTGCCAGCACCCAACAGGGGGCTCGGCAGCCCCAGCATTTT	TRBD1	once	TRBV28	TRBJ1-5
CASSNGQGRDTGANVLTF	TGTGCCAGCAGCAACGGACAGGGGAGAGATACAGGGGCCAACGTCCTGACTTTC	TRBD1	NA	TRBV9	TRBJ2-6
CASSLAQGPSSYNSPLHF	TGCGCCAGCAGCTTGGCCCAAGGGCCCAGCTCCTATAATTCACCCCTCCACTTT	NA	once	TRBV5-1	TRBJ1-6
CASSAVQGVLADTQYF	TGTGCCAGTAGTGCAGTACAGGGGGTGTTAGCAGATACGCAGTATTTT	TRBD1	NA	TRBV19	TRBJ2-3
CASSEEGGGPRETQYF	TGTGCCAGCAGCGAGGAGGGTGGAGGGCCCCGGGAGACCCAGTACTTC	NA	NA	TRBV9	TRBJ2-5
CASSFYFPTGGFLVQPQHF	TGTGCCAGCAGCTTTTATTTCCCGACAGGGGGTTTTTTGGTTCAGCCCCAGCATTTT	TRBD1	NA	TRBV4-2	TRBJ1-5
CASSPGGDREQFF	TGCGCCAGCAGCCCCGGAGGGGACAGGGAGCAGTTCTTC	TRBD1	NA	TRBV4-1	TRBJ2-1
CASSLELAGPEQFF	TGCGCCAGCAGCTTGGAACTAGCGGGTCCGGAGCAGTTCTTC	TRBD2	few	TRBV5-1	TRBJ2-1
CAISESGPNYGYTF	TGTGCCATCAGTGAGTCGGGACCTAACTATGGCTACACCTTC	NA	few	TRBV10-3	TRBJ1-2
CASSLLGQGNTEAFF	TGTGCCAGCAGTTTATTGGGACAGGGAAACACTGAAGCTTTCTTT	TRBD1	NA	TRBV27	TRBJ1-1
CASSQEGASGAYNEQFF	TGTGCCAGCAGCCAAGAAGGCGCTAGCGGGGCCTACAATGAGCAGTTCTTC	TRBD2	NA	TRBV4-2	TRBJ2-1
CASNTGGGQETQYF	TGTGCCAGCAACACTGGGGGGGGCCAAGAGACCCAGTACTTC	TRBD2	NA	TRBV25-1	TRBJ2-5
CASSPSIAGVNEQFF	TGTGCCAGCAGCCCGTCCATAGCGGGAGTCAATGAGCAGTTCTTC	TRBD2	NA	TRBV4-2	TRBJ2-1
CASSLSVGGGEQFF	TGTGCCAGCAGTTTATCAGTGGGTGGAGGCGAGCAGTTCTTC	NA	NA	TRBV27	TRBJ2-1
CASSLEAGGPGELFF	TGTGCCAGCAGCTTGGAAGCGGGAGGGCCCGGGGAGCTGTTTTTT	TRBD2	NA	TRBV5-5	TRBJ2-2
CASSLGGLLYNEQFF	TGTGCCAGCAGCTTAGGGGGACTCCTCTACAATGAGCAGTTCTTC	NA	NA	TRBV11-2	TRBJ2-1
CASRVMNTEAFF	TGTGCCAGCAGAGTTATGAACACTGAAGCTTTCTTT	NA	NA	TRBV7-9	TRBJ1-1
CASSPAGRGSNEQFF	TGTGCCAGCAGCCCGGCGGGACGTGGTAGTAATGAGCAGTTCTTC	NA	NA	TRBV27	TRBJ2-1
CASSAGLAGDEQYF	TGTGCCAGCAGCGCGGGACTAGCGGGAGACGAGCAGTACTTC	TRBD2	NA	TRBV7-9	TRBJ2-7
CASTGQGLNYGYTF	TGTGCCAGCACGGGACAGGGACTAAACTATGGCTACACCTTC	TRBD1	NA	TRBV4-2	TRBJ1-2
CASSPGGAGIYEQYF	TGTGCCAGTAGTCCTGGTGGAGCGGGGATCTACGAGCAGTACTTC	TRBD2	few	TRBV19	TRBJ2-7
CASSQQGRVSEETQYF	TGCGCCAGCAGTCAACAAGGGCGGGTGAGTGAAGAGACCCAGTACTTC	NA	once	TRBV23-1	TRBJ2-5
CASSLDRKGYTF	TGTGCCAGCAGCTTAGATCGAAAGGGCTACACCTTC	NA	NA	TRBV7-8	TRBJ1-2
CASSPSGREQFF	TGTGCCAGCAGCCCCAGCGGGAGAGAGCAGTTCTTC	TRBD2	NA	TRBV7-9	TRBJ2-1
CASSLMYEQYF	TGTGCCAGCAGTTTGATGTACGAGCAGTACTTC	NA	NA	TRBV28	TRBJ2-7
CASSRSYEQYF	TGTGCCAGCAGTCGGTCCTACGAGCAGTACTTC	NA	NA	TRBV2	TRBJ2-7
CASSLWGNQPQHF	TGTGCCAGCAGTTTATGGGGAAATCAGCCCCAGCATTTT	NA	once	TRBV27	TRBJ1-5
CSAREDYEQYF	TGCAGTGCTAGAGAGGACTACGAGCAGTACTTC	NA	NA	TRBV20-1	TRBJ2-7
CASSVEAGGATDTQYF	TGTGCCAGCAGCGTAGAGGCGGGAGGCGCCACAGATACGCAGTATTTT	TRBD2	NA	TRBV9	TRBJ2-3
CASSIGSGTTEAFF	TGTGCCAGTAGTATCGGCTCCGGGACCACTGAAGCTTTCTTT	NA	NA	TRBV19	TRBJ1-1
CASSSPPGTGSWGYTF	TGTGCCAGCAGTTCCCCCCCCGGGACAGGGTCTTGGGGCTACACCTTC	TRBD1	NA	TRBV6-6	TRBJ1-2
CSVPMGTLAGYTF	TGCAGCGTCCCAATGGGGACCTTGGCGGGCTACACCTTC	NA	once	TRBV29-1	TRBJ1-2
CASSLETATNEKLFF	TGTGCCAGCAGCTTAGAGACAGCAACTAATGAAAAACTGTTTTTT	NA	NA	TRBV7-6	TRBJ1-4
CAISQGAGGPFF	TGTGCCATTTCACAGGGGGCGGGAGGACCTTTCTTT	TRBD1	NA	TRBV19	TRBJ1-1
CASSIAQDNTGELFF	TGTGCCAGTAGTATAGCTCAGGACAACACCGGGGAGCTGTTTTTT	NA	NA	TRBV19	TRBJ2-2